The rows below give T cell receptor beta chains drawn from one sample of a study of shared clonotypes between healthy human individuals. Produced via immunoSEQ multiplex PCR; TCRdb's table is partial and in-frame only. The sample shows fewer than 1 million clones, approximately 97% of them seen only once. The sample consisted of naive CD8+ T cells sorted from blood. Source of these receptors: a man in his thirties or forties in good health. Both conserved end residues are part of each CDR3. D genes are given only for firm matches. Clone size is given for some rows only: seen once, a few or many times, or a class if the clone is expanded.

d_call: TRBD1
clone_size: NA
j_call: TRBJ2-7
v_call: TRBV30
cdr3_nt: TGTGCCTGGGGGACCGGGACAGGGATCTACGAGCAGTACTTC
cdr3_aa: CAWGTGTGIYEQYF

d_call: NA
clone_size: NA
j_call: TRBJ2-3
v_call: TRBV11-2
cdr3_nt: TGTGCCAGCAGCCGGTCGGGTACGCGGACAGCAAGCACAGATACGCAGTATTTT
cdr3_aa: CASSRSGTRTASTDTQYF

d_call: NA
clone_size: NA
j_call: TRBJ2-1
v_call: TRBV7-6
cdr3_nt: TGTGCCAGCAGCCCAAGGTTCGTCAACAATGAGCAGTTCTTC
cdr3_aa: CASSPRFVNNEQFF

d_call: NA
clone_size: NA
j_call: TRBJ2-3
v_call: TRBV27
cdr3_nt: TGTGCCAGCAGTTTAAATGGGCGGGATACGCAGTATTTT
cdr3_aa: CASSLNGRDTQYF

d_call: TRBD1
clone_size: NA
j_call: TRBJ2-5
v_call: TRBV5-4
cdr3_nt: TGTGCCAGCAGCTTGTATCAGGGGGCAGAGACCCAGTACTTC
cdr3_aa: CASSLYQGAETQYF

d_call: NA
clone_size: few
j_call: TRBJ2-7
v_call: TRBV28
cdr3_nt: TGTGCCAGCAGTTGGAGCCTGGGTTTGGGGACCCCGAGCTCCTACGAGCAGTACTTC
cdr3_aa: CASSWSLGLGTPSSYEQYF

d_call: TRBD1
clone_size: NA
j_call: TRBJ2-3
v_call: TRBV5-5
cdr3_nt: TGTGCCAGCAGCCCCCCGGGACAGGGGCGGGATACGCAGTATTTT
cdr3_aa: CASSPPGQGRDTQYF

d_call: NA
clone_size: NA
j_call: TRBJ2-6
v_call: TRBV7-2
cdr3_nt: TGTGCCAGCACTGTGGGTGGGGCCAACGTCCTGACTTTC
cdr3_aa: CASTVGGANVLTF

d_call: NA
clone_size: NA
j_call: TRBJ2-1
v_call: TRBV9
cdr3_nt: TGTGCCAGCAGCCCGGAGGGGAGTAACTTGTTCTTC
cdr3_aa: CASSPEGSNLFF

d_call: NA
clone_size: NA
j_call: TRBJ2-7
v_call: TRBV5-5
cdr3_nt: TGTGCCAGCAGCGTGCCGGTTGGAGAGCAGTACTTC
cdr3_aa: CASSVPVGEQYF

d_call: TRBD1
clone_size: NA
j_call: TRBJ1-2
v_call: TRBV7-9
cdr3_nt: TGTGCCAGCAGCGCCGGAGACAGGGGACAATCCAACTATGGCTACACCTTC
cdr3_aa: CASSAGDRGQSNYGYTF

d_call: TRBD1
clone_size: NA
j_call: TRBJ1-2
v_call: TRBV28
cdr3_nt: TGTGCCAGCACGGAGACAGGGAATTACAACTATGGCTACACCTTC
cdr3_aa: CASTETGNYNYGYTF

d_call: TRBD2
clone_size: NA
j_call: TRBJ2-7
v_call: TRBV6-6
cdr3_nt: TGTGCCAGCAGTTACTCGGGGGGGGTGAGCTCCTACGAGCAGTACTTC
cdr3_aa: CASSYSGGVSSYEQYF

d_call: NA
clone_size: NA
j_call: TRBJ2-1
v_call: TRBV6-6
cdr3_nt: TGTGCCAGCAGTTATGACGTCGCTAACAATGAGCAGTTCTTC
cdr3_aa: CASSYDVANNEQFF

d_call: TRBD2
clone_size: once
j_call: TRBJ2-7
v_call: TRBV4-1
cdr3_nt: TGCGCCAGCAGCCAAGGGGCGGCGGGAGACTACGAGCAGTACTTC
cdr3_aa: CASSQGAAGDYEQYF

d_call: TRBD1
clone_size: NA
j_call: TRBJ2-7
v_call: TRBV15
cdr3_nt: TGTGCCACCAGCAGACAGGGACAGGATACCTACGAGCAGTACTTC
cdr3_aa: CATSRQGQDTYEQYF

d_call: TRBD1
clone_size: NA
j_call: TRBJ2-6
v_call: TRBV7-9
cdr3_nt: TGTGCCAGCAGAGGGCAGGGACAGGGGTCTGGGGCCAACGTCCTGACTTTC
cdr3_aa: CASRGQGQGSGANVLTF

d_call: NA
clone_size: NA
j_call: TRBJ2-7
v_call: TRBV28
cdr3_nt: TGTGCCAGCAGTCCCCGGACGGACGTCACCTCCTACGAGCAGTACTTC
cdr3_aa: CASSPRTDVTSYEQYF

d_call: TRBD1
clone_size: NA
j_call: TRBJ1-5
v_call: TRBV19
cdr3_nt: TGTGCCAGTAGTATAGTAGGCACAGGGGCCAATCAGCCCCAGCATTTT
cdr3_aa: CASSIVGTGANQPQHF

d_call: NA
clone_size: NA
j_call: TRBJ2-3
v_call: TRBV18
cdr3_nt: TGTGCCAGCTCACCACCGCCCTACCGCACAGATACGCAGTATTTT
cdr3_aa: CASSPPPYRTDTQYF

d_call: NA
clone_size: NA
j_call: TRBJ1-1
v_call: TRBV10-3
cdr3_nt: TGTGCCATCAGTGACCTCACCTTGGGAACTGAAGCTTTCTTT
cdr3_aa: CAISDLTLGTEAFF

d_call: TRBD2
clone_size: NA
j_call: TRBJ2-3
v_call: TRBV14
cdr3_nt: TGTGCCAGCAGCCAAGGAATTGGGCTAGCGGGAGCCTTCACAGATACGCAGTATTTT
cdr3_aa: CASSQGIGLAGAFTDTQYF

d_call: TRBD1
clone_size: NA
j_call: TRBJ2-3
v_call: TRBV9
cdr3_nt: TGTGCCAGCAGCGTAGAGGGACAGGGCTCAACAGATACGCAGTATTTT
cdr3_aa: CASSVEGQGSTDTQYF

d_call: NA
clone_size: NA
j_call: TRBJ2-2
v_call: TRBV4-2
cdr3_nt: TGTGCCAGCAGCCTATGGGGGGATCTTTCCGGGGAGCTGTTTTTT
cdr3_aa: CASSLWGDLSGELFF

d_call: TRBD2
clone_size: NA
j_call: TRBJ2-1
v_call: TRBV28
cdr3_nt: TGTGCCAGCATCGGACTAGCCTACAATGAGCAGTTCTTC
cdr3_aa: CASIGLAYNEQFF

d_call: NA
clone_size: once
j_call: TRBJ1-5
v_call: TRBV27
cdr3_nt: TGTGCCAGCAGTGAGGGGAATCAGCCCCAGCATTTT
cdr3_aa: CASSEGNQPQHF

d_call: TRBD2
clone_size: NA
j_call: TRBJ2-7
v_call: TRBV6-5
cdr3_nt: TGTGCCAGCAGTTACTCGAGCCTAGCGGGAGGGTTCGAGCAGTACTTC
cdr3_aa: CASSYSSLAGGFEQYF

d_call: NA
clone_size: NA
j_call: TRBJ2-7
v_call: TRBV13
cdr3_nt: TGTGCCAGCAGCCTACCTCGTCTCAACGAGCAGTACTTC
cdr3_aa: CASSLPRLNEQYF

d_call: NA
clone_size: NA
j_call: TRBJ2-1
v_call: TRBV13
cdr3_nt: TGTGCCAGCAGCTCAATCCGGGTAACCAATGAGCAGTTCTTC
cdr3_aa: CASSSIRVTNEQFF

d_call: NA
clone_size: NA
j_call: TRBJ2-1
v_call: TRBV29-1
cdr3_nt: TGCAGCGTTGAGCTTGCGGGGCTTGGATACAATGAGCAGTTCTTC
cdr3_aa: CSVELAGLGYNEQFF

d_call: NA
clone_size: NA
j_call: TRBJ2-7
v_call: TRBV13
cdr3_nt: TGTGCCAGCAGCTTAGGCTTGGTACTTGAGCAGTACTTC
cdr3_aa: CASSLGLVLEQYF

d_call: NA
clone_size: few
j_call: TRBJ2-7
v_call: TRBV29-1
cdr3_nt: TGCAGCGTTGGGGGCGGCTACGAGCAGTACTTC
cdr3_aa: CSVGGGYEQYF

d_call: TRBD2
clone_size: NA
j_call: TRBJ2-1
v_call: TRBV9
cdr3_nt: TGTGCCAGCAGCTCATCGGTTAGCGGGAGCTCCTACAATGAGCAGTTCTTC
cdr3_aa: CASSSSVSGSSYNEQFF

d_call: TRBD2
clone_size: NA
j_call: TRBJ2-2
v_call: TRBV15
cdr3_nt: TGTGCCACCAGCATTAGCGGGGTACTCACCGGGGAGCTGTTTTTT
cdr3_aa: CATSISGVLTGELFF

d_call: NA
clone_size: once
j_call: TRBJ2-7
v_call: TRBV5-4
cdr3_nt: TGTGCCAGCAGCTCCCGGGACGGCCCCGGCGAGCAGTACTTC
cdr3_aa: CASSSRDGPGEQYF

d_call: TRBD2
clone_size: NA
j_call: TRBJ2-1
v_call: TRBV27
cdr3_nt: TGTGCCAGCAGTTTACCGGGACTAGCGCGTAATGAGCAGTTCTTC
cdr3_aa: CASSLPGLARNEQFF

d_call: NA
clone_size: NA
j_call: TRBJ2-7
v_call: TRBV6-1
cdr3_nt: TGTGCCAGCAGGGGAGTCGGGGACTACGAGCAGTACTTC
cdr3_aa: CASRGVGDYEQYF

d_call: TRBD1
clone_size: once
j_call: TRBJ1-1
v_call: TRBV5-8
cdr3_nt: TGTGCCAGCAGCGTACAGGGGCCAGAAGCTTTCTTT
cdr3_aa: CASSVQGPEAFF

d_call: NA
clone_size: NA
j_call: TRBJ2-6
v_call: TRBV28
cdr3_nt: TGTGCCAGCAGTTTGCCACACTCCGGGGCCAACGTCCTGACTTTC
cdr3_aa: CASSLPHSGANVLTF

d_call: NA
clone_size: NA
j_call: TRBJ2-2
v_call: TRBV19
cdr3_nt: TGTGCCAGTAGTGAGCCAATACGAGGGGCGTACGTCCGAACCGGGGAGCTGTTTTTT
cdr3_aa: CASSEPIRGAYVRTGELFF

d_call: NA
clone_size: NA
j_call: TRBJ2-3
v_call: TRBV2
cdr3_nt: TGTGCCAGCAGTCTGGCAGTAAATACGCAGTATTTT
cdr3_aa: CASSLAVNTQYF

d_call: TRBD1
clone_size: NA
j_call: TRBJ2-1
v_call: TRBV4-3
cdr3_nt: TGCGCCAGCACCTTCGGACAGGCAAACTACAATGAGCAGTTCTTC
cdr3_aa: CASTFGQANYNEQFF

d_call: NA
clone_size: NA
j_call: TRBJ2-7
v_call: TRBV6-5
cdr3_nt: TGTGCCAGCAGTTATTTCGGGGGTCGAGGCTACGAGCAGTACTTC
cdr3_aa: CASSYFGGRGYEQYF

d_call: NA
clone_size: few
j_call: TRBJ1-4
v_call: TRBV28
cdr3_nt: TGTGCCAGCAGCGTCTTCGGGGCCAATGAAAAACTGTTTTTT
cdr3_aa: CASSVFGANEKLFF

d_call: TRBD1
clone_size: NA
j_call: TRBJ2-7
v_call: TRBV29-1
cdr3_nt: TGCAGCGTGGATACAGGGGTCGGGGCCGAGCAGTACTTC
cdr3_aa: CSVDTGVGAEQYF

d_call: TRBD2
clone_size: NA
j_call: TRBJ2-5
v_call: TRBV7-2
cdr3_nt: TGTGCCAGCAACCATGGACTAGCGGGCCAAGAGACCCAGTACTTC
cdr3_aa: CASNHGLAGQETQYF

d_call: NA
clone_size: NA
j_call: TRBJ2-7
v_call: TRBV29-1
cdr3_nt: TGCAGCGTTGACATGGGGGATCTCTACGAGCAGTACTTC
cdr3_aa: CSVDMGDLYEQYF

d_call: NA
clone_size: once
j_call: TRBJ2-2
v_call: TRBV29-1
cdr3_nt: TGCAGCGTCTTGAGCTCCGGGGAGCTGTTTTTT
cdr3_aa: CSVLSSGELFF

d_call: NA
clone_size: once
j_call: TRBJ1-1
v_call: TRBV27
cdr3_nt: TGTGCCAGCAGTTTATCGAATGGGTTTGAAGCTTTCTTT
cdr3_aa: CASSLSNGFEAFF

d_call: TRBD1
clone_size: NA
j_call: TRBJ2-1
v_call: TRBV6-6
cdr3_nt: TGTGCCAGCAGTTACCCGGTGACAGGGGGATTCGATGAGCAGTTCTTC
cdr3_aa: CASSYPVTGGFDEQFF

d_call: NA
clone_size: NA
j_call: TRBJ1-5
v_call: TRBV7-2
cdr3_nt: TGTGCCAGCAGCTATGGGGGGATTGCCACAGGTCAGCCCCAGCATTTT
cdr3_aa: CASSYGGIATGQPQHF

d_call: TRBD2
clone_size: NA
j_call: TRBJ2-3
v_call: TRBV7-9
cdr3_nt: TGTGCCAGCAGCCCTCCGAATAGCGGGAGGGGCAGCACAGATACGCGGTATTTT
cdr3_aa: CASSPPNSGRGSTDTRYF

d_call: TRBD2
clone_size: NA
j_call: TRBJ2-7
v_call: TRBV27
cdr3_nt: TGTGCCAGCAGTTTTAGCGGGAGGTTCTACGAGCAGTACTTC
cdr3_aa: CASSFSGRFYEQYF